This TCR beta chain was observed in a study of blood T cell repertoires in COVID-19 (dated by TCRdb to 2020 to 2022). As for the study more broadly: The collaborator samples originated in the United States, Italy and Spain and spanned the acute and convalescent phases of COVID-19. The repertoires were made available in a free public database intended to serve as a resource for research on the immune response to SARS-CoV-2. The samples were drawn from two sources: the first 160 participants of the ongoing ImmuneRACE study, and 1,000 to 1,500 subjects contributed by 6 global collaborators. Deeply sampled blood TCRbeta repertoires from subjects exposed to, actively infected with, or recovered from COVID-19 were included in the dataset. Where available, HLA class I and class II types were obtained from metadata supplied by the sample provider rather than from assay-based typing. The sample metadata nearly always contained a de-identified subject ID, COVID-19 status, age in years and sex. The prospective study material was composed of cDNA or gDNA derived from T cells, B-cell-depleted T cells, or PBMCs. Broader findings and caveats from the paper: Clinical and demographic metadata were provided uncurated, with the amount varying by source and participant.

Participants in the prospective study were enrolled through a virtual design, were aged roughly 18 to 95 years, and lived in under 25 United States geographic areas. To assign participants to cohorts, the prospective study relied on clinical history that participants themselves reported in a screening survey and a study questionnaire. Each participant in the prospective study had whole blood, serum and a nasopharyngeal or oropharyngeal swab collected by mobile phlebotomists. Over an approximately 2-month period, participants in the prospective study had the option of providing additional blood draws and questionnaires. Prospective study blood samples were shipped either frozen or at room temperature before DNA extraction. Details on this clone: Its antigen is unknown. Base-call qualities are not available, and no considerably larger clone is one nucleotide away.

TCRbeta CDR3 regions were amplified from genomic DNA using the immunoSEQ Assay, a bias-controlled multiplex PCR. The paper's data handling went like this. The number of nucleated cells in each sample was estimated from the amplification of reference gene primers within the assay. To quantify the absolute abundance of each unique TCRbeta CDR3 rearrangement, sequence reads were collapsed and filtered. Productive Simpson clonality was computed per sample as the square root of Simpson's diversity index over productive rearrangements. TCRdb obtained this table from immuneACCESS and retained in-frame rearrangements with V and J assigned. These tables miss some clones; where compared with another copy, unresolved V genes account for less than half of the shortfall, and the remainder is unexplained. V and J calls and clone size are copied from that table; D and trimming were computed from the DNA. The sample table holds approximately 260,000 clones, of which more than 70% were seen once. In total, the top ten clones hold more than 1% of the sample.

CDR1 and CDR2 (KGHDR, SFDVKD) derive from the germline V gene. CDR3 length: 15 amino acids, cysteine to phenylalanine. The entry retains the CDR3 DNA only, 45 bases that are in frame from base 1. V is clipped by 9 bases and J by 3 bases, and the sequence between their germline boundaries is 14 bases long. The TCR originated in a middle-aged woman with acute COVID-19. The sequencing input was PBMCs or T cells enriched from blood (not recorded which). The V gene is TRBV24-1 and the J gene is TRBJ2-6; TRBD2 is a weak D gene call, 5 bases matching. The sequenced DNA: TGTGCCACCGAAGGGCCGGGGAGTGGGGCCAACGTCCTGACTTTC. It encodes CATEGPGSGANVLTF.